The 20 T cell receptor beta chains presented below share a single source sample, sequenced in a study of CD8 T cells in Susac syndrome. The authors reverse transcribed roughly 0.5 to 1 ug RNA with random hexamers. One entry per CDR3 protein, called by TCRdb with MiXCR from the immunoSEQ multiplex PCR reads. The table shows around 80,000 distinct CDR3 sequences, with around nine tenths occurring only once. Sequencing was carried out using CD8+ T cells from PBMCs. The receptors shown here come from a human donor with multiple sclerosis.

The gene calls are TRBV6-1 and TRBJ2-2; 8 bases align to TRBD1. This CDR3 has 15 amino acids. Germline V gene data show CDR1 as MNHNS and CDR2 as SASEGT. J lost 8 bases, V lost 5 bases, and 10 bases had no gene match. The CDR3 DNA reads TGTGCCAGCAGTACCCGGACAGGGAGTAAAGGGGAGCTGTTTTTT. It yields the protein CASSTRTGSKGELFF.

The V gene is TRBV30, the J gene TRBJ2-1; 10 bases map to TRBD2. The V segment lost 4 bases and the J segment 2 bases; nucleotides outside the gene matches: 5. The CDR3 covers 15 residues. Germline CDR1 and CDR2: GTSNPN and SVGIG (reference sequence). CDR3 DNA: TGTGCCTGGACTAGCGGGAGAAGCCCCTACAATGAGCAGTTCTTC. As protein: CAWTSGRSPYNEQFF.

The CDR3 protein is CASSHPTGTNTGELFF. The CDR3, as DNA: TGCGCCAGCAGCCACCCGACAGGGACGAACACCGGGGAGCTGTTTTTT. The rearrangement joins TRBV4-3 to TRBJ2-2; 7 nucleotides match TRBD1. V shed 3 bases and J 0 bases; nucleotides not matched to a gene: 4. Germline loops: CDR1 LGHNA, CDR2 YSLEER. The length of the CDR3 is 16 residues.

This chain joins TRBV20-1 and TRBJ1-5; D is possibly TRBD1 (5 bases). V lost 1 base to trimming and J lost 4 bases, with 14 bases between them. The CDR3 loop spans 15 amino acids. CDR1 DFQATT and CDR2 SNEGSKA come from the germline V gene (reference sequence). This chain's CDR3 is CSARVQGVGNQPQHF. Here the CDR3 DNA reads TGCAGTGCTAGAGTTCAGGGCGTCGGGAATCAGCCCCAGCATTTT.

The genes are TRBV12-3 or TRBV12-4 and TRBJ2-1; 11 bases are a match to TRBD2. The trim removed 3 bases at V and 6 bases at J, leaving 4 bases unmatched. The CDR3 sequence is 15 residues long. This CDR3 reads CASSFQLAGANEQFF. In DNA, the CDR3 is TGTGCCAGCAGTTTTCAACTAGCGGGAGCCAATGAGCAGTTCTTC.

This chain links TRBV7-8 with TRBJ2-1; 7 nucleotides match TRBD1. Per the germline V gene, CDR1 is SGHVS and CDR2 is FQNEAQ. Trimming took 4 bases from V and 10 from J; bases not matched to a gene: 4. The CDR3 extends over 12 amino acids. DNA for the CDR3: TGTGCCAGCAGCTCACAGGGGAGAGAGCAGTTCTTC. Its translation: CASSSQGREQFF.

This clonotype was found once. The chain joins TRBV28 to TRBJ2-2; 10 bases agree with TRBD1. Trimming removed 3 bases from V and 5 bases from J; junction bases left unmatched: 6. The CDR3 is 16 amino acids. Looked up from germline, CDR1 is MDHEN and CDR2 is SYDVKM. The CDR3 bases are TGTGCCAGCAGTTTCGTAGGACAGGGGGATACCGGGGAGCTGTTTTTT. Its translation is CASSFVGQGDTGELFF.

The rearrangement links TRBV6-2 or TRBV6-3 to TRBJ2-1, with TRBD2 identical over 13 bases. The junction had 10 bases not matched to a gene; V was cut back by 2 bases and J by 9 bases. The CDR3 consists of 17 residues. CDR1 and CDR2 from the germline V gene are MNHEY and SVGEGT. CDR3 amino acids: CASSYPGLAGDPGEQFF. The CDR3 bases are TGTGCCAGCAGTTACCCCGGACTAGCGGGGGATCCGGGTGAGCAGTTCTTC.

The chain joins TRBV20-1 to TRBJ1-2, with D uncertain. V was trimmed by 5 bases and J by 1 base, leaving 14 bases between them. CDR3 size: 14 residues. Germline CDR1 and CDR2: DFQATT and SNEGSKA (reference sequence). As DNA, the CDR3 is TGCAGTGCTTCTCCAGGACCCTATAACTATGGCTACACCTTC. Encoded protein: CSASPGPYNYGYTF.

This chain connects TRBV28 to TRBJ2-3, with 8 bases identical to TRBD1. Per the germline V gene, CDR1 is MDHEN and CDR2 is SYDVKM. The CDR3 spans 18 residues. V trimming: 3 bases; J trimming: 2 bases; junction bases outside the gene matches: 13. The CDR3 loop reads CASSFHPGSGGLTDTQYF. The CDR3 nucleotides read TGTGCCAGCAGTTTCCACCCGGGCTCAGGGGGCCTCACAGATACGCAGTATTTT.

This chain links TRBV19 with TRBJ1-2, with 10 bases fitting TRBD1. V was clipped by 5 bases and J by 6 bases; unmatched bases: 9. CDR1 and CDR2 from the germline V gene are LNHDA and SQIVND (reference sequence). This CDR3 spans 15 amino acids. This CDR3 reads CASSPRQGAMNGYTF. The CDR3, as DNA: TGTGCCAGTAGTCCTCGACAGGGGGCGATGAATGGCTACACCTTC. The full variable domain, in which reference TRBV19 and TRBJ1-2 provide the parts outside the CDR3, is DGGITQSPKYLFRKEGQNVTLSCEQNLNHDAMYWYRQDPGQGLRLIYYSQIVNDFQKGDIAEGYSVSREKKESFPLTVTSAQKNPTAFYLCASSPRQGAMNGYTFGSGTRLTVV.

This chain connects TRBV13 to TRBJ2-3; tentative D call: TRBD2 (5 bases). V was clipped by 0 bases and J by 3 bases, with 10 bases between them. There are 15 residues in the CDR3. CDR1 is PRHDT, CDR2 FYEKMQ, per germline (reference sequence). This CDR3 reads CASSLGRRRTDTQYF. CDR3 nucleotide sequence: TGTGCCAGCAGCTTAGGGAGGCGGAGGACAGATACGCAGTATTTT. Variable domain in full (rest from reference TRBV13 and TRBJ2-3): AAGVIQSPRHLIKEKRETATLKCYPIPRHDTVYWYQQGPGQDPQFLISFYEKMQSDKGSIPDRFSAQQFSDYHSELNMSSLELGDSALYFCASSLGRRRTDTQYFGPGTRLTVL.

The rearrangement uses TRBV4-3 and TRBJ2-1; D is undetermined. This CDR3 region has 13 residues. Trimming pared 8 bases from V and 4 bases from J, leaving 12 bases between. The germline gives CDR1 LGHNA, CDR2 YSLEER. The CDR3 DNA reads TGCGCCAGCGGAGTAGATTTTTACAATGAGCAGTTCTTC. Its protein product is CASGVDFYNEQFF.

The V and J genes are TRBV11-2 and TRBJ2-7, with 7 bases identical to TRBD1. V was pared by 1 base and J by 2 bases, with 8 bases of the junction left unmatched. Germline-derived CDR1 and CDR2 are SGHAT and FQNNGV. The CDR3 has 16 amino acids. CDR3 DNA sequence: TGTGCCAGCAGCTTAGGGGGACAGCCGTTCACCTACGAGCAGTACTTC. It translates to CASSLGGQPFTYEQYF. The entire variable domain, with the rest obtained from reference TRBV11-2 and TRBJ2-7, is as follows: EAGVAQSPRYKIIEKRQSVAFWCNPISGHATLYWYQQILGQGPKLLIQFQNNGVVDDSQLPKDRFSAERLKGVDSTLKIQPAKLEDSAVYLCASSLGGQPFTYEQYFGPGTRLTVT.

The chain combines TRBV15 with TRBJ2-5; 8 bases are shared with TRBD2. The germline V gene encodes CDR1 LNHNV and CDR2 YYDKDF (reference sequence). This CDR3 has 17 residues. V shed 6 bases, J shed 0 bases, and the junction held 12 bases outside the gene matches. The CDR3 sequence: CATRPPSVGGDQETQYF. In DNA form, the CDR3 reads TGTGCCACCAGACCACCCTCCGTCGGGGGGGACCAAGAGACCCAGTACTTC. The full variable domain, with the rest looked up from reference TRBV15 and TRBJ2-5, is DAMVIQNPRYQVTQFGKPVTLSCSQTLNHNVMYWYQQKSSQAPKLLFHYYDKDFNNEADTPDNFQSRRPNTSFCFLDIRSPGLGDTAMYLCATRPPSVGGDQETQYFGPGTRLLVL.

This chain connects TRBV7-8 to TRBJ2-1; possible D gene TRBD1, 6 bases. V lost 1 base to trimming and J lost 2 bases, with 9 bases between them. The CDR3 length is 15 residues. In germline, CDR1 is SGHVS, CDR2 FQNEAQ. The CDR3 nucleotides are TGTGCCAGCAGCTTAGGGACAGCCACCTACAATGAGCAGTTCTTC. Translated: CASSLGTATYNEQFF. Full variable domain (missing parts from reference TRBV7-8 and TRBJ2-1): GAGVSQSPRYKVAKRGQDVALRCDPISGHVSLFWYQQALGQGPEFLTYFQNEAQLDKSGLPSDRFFAERPEGSVSTLKIQRTQQEDSAVYLCASSLGTATYNEQFFGPGTRLTVL.

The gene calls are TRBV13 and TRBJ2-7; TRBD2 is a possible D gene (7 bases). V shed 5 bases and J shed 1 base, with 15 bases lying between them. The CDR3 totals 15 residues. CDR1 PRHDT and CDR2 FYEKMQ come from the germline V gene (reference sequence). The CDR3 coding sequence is TGTGCCAGCAGCCCCGGAGGGGGGGGGTCCTACGAGCAGTACTTC. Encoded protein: CASSPGGGGSYEQYF.

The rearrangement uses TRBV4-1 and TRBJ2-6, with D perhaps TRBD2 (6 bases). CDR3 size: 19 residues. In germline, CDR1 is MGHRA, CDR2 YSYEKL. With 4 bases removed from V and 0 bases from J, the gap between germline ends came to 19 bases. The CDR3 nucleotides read TGCGCCAGCAGCCCCTTTCCTGGGGGGACCTTCTCTGGGGCCAACGTCCTGACTTTC. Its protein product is CASSPFPGGTFSGANVLTF.

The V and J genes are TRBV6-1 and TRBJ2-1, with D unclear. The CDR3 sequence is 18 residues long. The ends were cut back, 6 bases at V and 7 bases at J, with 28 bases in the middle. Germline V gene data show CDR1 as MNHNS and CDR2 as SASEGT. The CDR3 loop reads CASSDQDPPATLGNEQFF. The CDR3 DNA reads TGTGCCAGCAGCGACCAAGACCCTCCAGCTACGCTCGGGAATGAGCAGTTCTTC.

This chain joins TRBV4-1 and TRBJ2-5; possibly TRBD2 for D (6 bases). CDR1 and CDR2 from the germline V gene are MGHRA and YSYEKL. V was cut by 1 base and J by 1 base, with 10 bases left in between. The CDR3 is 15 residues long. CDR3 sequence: CASSQGGVGQETQYF. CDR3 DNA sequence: TGCGCCAGCAGCCAAGGGGGGGTGGGCCAAGAGACCCAGTACTTC.